A single sample gave rise to the 11 T cell receptor beta chains below, sequenced in a study of regulatory T cells in long-lasting Graves disease. CDR3 regions were amplified by Arm-PCR using iRepertoire HTBI primers to build TCR beta libraries. Each CDR3 protein is one row after TCRdb ran MiXCR on the multiplex PCR reads. Of 400,000 to 450,000 distinct CDR3 sequences in the sample, about 17% were seen once. Stated time point: newly diagnosed GD, antithyroid drugs for less than 3 months. PBMC-derived RNA was used for the TCR library. The sample was also linked to a second study, of T cells in Graves' hyperthyroidism and ophthalmopathy.

This specimen consisted of peripheral blood mononuclear cells (PBMCs), obtained at new diagnosis, from a patient treated with antithyroid drugs. The receptors were gathered from a woman between 25 and 40 years old with Graves disease.

This clonotype was detected many times. The V and J genes are TRBV7-2 and TRBJ2-6; D not resolved. With 8 bases removed from V and 3 bases from J, the gap between germline ends came to 11 bases. Germline V CDR1 and CDR2: SGHTA, FQGNSA. This CDR3 is 14 amino acids long. Here the CDR3 reads CASGYSGGANVLTF. DNA of the CDR3: TGTGCCAGCGGATATAGTGGTGGGGCCAACGTCCTGACTTTC.

This clonotype has a count of ten or more. V is TRBV27 and J is TRBJ2-1; 12 bases agree with TRBD1. The CDR3 consists of 16 residues. Trimming at V came to 3 bases and at J to 8 bases, leaving 8 bases not matched to a gene. CDR1 and CDR2 from the germline V gene are MNHEY and SMNVEV (reference sequence). CDR3 DNA: TGTGCCAGCAGTTTTTCCCGGGACAGGGGGCTTGATGAGCAGTTCTTC. The encoded protein is CASSFSRDRGLDEQFF.

This clonotype has more than one count but fewer than ten. The chain recombines TRBV6-5 with TRBJ2-7; the D call may be TRBD1 or TRBD2 (5 bases each). Trimming left V 2 bases short and J 3 bases short, with 17 bases between. Germline V lookup: CDR1 MNHEY, CDR2 SVGAGI. The CDR3 is 16 residues long. CDR3 residues: CASSYKLRDVNYEQYF. For the CDR3, the DNA is TGTGCCAGCAGTTACAAACTCCGGGACGTCAACTACGAGCAGTACTTC.

The chain is built from TRBV9 and TRBJ1-4; D gene uncertain. CDR1 is SGDLS, CDR2 YYNGEE, per germline. Trimming pared 1 base from V and 4 bases from J, leaving 8 bases between. The CDR3 covers 14 residues. CDR3 region: CASSVSGNNEKLFF. CDR3 DNA sequence: TGTGCCAGCAGCGTAAGCGGGAATAATGAAAAACTGTTTTTT. Together with reference TRBV9 and TRBJ1-4, the CDR3 gives the full variable domain: DSGVTQTPKHLITATGQRVTLRCSPRSGDLSVYWYQQSLDQGLQFLIQYYNGEERAKGNILERFSAQQFPDLHSELNLSSLELGDSALYFCASSVSGNNEKLFFGSGTQLSVL.

This clonotype appeared many times. V and J are TRBV28 and TRBJ1-2, with a weak D call TRBD1 (6 bases). Germline CDR1 and CDR2: MDHEN and SYDVKM. The CDR3 length is 14 residues. Trimming removed 5 bases from V and 2 bases from J, with 12 bases in between. CDR3 coding DNA: TGTGCCAGCAGTCCTCCCGGACAGAACTATGGCTACACCTTC. It specifies CASSPPGQNYGYTF.

The rearrangement joins TRBV7-9 to TRBJ2-1; the match to TRBD2 covers 12 bases. The CDR3 runs 16 residues. Germline V gene sequence: CDR1 SEHNR, CDR2 FQNEAQ (reference sequence). With 4 bases clipped from V and 5 bases from J, the junction kept 6 bases outside the gene matches. CDR3 sequence: CASSSALAGGHNEQFF. The CDR3 DNA reads TGTGCCAGCAGCTCCGCCCTAGCGGGAGGGCACAATGAGCAGTTCTTC. Using reference TRBV7-9 and TRBJ2-1 for the parts outside the CDR3, the full variable domain is DTGVSQNPRHKITKRGQNVTFRCDPISEHNRLYWYRQTLGQGPEFLTYFQNEAQLEKSRLLSDRFSAERPKGSFSTLEIQRTEQGDSAMYLCASSSALAGGHNEQFFGPGTRLTVL.

This clonotype showed up just a few times. The V call is TRBV4-3, the J call TRBJ2-1; unclear D gene. CDR1 and CDR2 from the germline V gene are LGHNA and YSLEER. This CDR3 region has 17 residues. V lost 0 bases, J lost 6 bases, and 18 bases lay in between. The CDR3 here is CASSQDRAFALPNEQFF. CDR3 in DNA: TGCGCCAGCAGCCAAGATCGGGCGTTCGCTCTTCCCAATGAGCAGTTCTTC.

Ten or more counts support this clonotype. The V call is TRBV7-9, the J call TRBJ2-5; tentative D call: TRBD1 (5 bases). CDR1 SEHNR and CDR2 FQNEAQ come from the germline V gene (reference sequence). The CDR3 consists of 14 residues. Trimming cost V 8 bases and J 5 bases, with 18 bases left between them. The CDR3 sequence is CASSEKMGRETQYF. For the CDR3, the DNA is TGTGCCAGCTCGGAGAAGATGGGGCGGGAGACCCAGTACTTC.

This clonotype was counted between two and nine times. One junction end does not reproduce the germline sequence, and a read error may be involved. The V call is TRBV5-1, the J call TRBJ2-1; 7 nucleotides match TRBD2. CDR3 length: 14 amino acids. Germline V CDR1 and CDR2: SGHRS, YFSETQ. The DNA of the CDR3 is TGCGTCAGCAGTTGGGGGGGGTCCTACAATGAGCAGTTCTTC. Translated, it gives CVSSWGGSYNEQFF.

The rearrangement uses TRBV29-1 and TRBJ1-1, with 9 bases aligning to TRBD1. This CDR3 has 13 residues. The V gene's germline CDR1 is SQVTM and CDR2 ANQGSEA. Trimming took 4 bases from V and 3 from J; bases not matched to a gene: 3. The CDR3 region has the DNA TGCAGCGTTGTCGGGACAGGGTACACTGAAGCTTTCTTT. Encoded protein: CSVVGTGYTEAFF.

This clonotype was seen many times. This chain links TRBV7-2 with TRBJ2-7, with TRBD2 identical over 13 bases. Trimming took 4 bases from V and 3 from J; bases not matched to a gene: 3. The CDR3 totals 15 residues. The germline V gene has CDR1 SGHTA and CDR2 FQGNSA. The CDR3 DNA is TGTGCCAGCAGCTACGGACTAGCGGGGGACTACGAGCAGTACTTC. This gives the protein CASSYGLAGDYEQYF.